This T cell receptor beta chain was obtained from a study of neurological immune-mediated disorders (dated by TCRdb to between 2019 and 2020). A note on the overall study: The study compared peripheral blood TCR-beta repertoires of HTLV-I-associated myelopathy (HAM/TSP) patients, multiple sclerosis patients and healthy controls using UMI-based sequencing. Longitudinal samples, technical triplicates and paired sorted CD4+ and CD8+ T-cell subsets, alongside PBMC samples, were included among the roughly 100 TCR-beta libraries. The cohort included 60 to 75 subjects: roughly 15 with HAM/TSP, roughly 35 with multiple sclerosis, and 20 healthy controls.

Details on this clonotype: Its recognized antigen is unknown. Nothing much larger sits one base from this clone, and base qualities are not available.

cDNA synthesis used template-switch 5'RACE with a primer carrying a 10-nucleotide random unique molecular identifier tagging each TCR transcript. Each sequencing run produced over 200 million TCR-beta sequences covering 15-18 subjects. The RNeasy kit was used to extract total RNA. The KAPA Real-time Library Amplification kit was used to amplify TCR-beta VDJ regions with primers targeting the TCR constant region and the 5'RACE anchor. Sample indexes and Illumina adaptors were added in a first PCR, after which library yield was increased in a second PCR. The roughly 650 bp TCR product was size-selected on a 2% E-gel SizeSelection system after Ampure bead purification. Before pooling, libraries had their quality checked on a Bioanalyzer, their concentration measured with Qubit, and their quantity determined with the Kapa Library Quantification kit. An Illumina HiSeq 2500 was used to sequence the libraries paired-end at 2 x 150 bp. To increase sequence diversity, roughly 24-31% phiX was spiked into each library pool. The published analysis was carried out like this. Quality-filtered reads were processed with the UMI-based MiGEC pipeline, which removed over 80% of raw TCR sequences during error correction. VDJ genes were aligned to IMGT germline references, and clonotypes were defined by unique CDR3 amino acid sequence plus V-J genes. Clonal expansion, Shannon diversity and CDR3 relatedness (CalcPairwiseDistances, ClusterSamples) were evaluated with VDJtools, and phylogenetic trees were built with CLCbio workbench. Using coefficient-of-variation modelling across technical triplicates, the study counted a clone as expanded if it had at least 8 unique UMIs. The public reads were run again by TCRdb, first through fastp at Q25 and then through MiXCR, and only productive beta chains were kept. A single entry per CDR3 protein holds the most common genes and DNA from its merged rows. TCRdb, not the authors, supplied the V and J calls. A total of roughly 19,000 distinct CDR3 sequences appear in this sample, roughly 15% of them only once. Jointly, the top ten make up about 15% of the sample.

What the work shows at the level of the full study, not this receptor alone: TCR clonal expansion was highest in HAM/TSP patients and lowest in MS patients, with MS patients falling below even healthy controls. Across subjects, expanded clones never shared an identical CDR3 amino acid sequence, which suggests that the TCR-beta repertoires in every group were private.

At the junction V is shortened by 5 bases and J by 6 bases, with 12 bases in between. CDR3 length: 13 amino acids, cysteine to phenylalanine. The only DNA kept is the CDR3, 39 bases in frame from the first base. For unsorted PBMC libraries, 2 million PBMCs were used after storage in RNAlater at -80 degrees C until RNA extraction. PBMCs were separated from peripheral blood using Ficoll-Hypaque density gradient centrifugation and then cryopreserved in liquid nitrogen. The receptor comes from a female donor with HTLV-1-associated myelopathy (HAM/TSP). The sample consisted of PBMCs. The sequence joins TRBV12-3 or TRBV12-4 to TRBJ2-3, and the D gene may be TRBD2, 5 bases matching. The DNA sequence is given as TGTGCCAGCAGTCGGGGTGGTGGGGATACGCAGTATTTT. This codes for CASSRGGGDTQYF.